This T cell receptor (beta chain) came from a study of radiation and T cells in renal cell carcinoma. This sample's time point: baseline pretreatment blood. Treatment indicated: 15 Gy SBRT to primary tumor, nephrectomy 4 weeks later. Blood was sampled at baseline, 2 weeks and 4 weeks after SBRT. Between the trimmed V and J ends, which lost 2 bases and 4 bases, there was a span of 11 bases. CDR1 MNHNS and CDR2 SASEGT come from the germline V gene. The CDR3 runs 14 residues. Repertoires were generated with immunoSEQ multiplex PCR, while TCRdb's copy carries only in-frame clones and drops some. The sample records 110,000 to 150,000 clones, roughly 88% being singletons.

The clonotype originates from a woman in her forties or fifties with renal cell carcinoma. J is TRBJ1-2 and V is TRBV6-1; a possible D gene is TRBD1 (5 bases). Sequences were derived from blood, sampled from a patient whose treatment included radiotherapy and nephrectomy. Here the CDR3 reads CASSENGAAYGYTF. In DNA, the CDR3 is TGTGCCAGCAGTGAAAACGGGGCGGCCTATGGCTACACCTTC.